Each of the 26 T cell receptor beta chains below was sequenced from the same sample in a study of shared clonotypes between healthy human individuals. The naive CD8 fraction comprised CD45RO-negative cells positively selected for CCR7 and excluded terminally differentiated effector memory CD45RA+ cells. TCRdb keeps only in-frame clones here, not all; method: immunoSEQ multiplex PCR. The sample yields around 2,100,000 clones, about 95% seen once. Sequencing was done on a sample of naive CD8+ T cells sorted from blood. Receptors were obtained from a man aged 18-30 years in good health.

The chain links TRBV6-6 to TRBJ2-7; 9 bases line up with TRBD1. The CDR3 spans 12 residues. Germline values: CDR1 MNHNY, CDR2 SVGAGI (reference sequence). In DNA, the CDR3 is TGTGCAGCCTGGACAGGGGCGGACGAGCAGTACTTC. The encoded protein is CAAWTGADEQYF.

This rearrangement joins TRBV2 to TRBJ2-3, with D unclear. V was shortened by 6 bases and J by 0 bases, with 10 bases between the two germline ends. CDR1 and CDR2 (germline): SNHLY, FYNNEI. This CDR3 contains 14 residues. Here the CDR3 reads CASRWSSSTDTQYF. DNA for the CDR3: TGTGCCAGCAGATGGAGTTCGAGCACAGATACGCAGTATTTT.

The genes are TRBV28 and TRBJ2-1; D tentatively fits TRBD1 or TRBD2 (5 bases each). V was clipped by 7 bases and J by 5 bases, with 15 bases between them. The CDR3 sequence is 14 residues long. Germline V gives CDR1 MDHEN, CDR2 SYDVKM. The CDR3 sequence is CASNLGTIHNEQFF. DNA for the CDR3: TGTGCCAGCAACCTCGGGACGATACACAATGAGCAGTTCTTC.

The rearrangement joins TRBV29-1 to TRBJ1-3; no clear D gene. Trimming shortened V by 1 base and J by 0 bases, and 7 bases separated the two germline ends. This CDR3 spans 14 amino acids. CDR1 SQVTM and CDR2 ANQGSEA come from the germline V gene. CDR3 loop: CSVEGQDSGNTIYF. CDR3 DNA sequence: TGCAGCGTTGAAGGGCAGGACTCTGGAAACACCATATATTTT.

The CDR3 nucleotides read TGCGCCAGCAGTGAGTGGCCTAGCGGGATTAGCACAGATACGCAGTATTTT. Its translation is CASSEWPSGISTDTQYF. The chain has TRBV10-2 and TRBJ2-3; 9 bases fit TRBD2. This CDR3 is built from 17 residues. Per germline, CDR1 WSHSY and CDR2 SAAADI. J lost 0 bases, V lost 1 base, and 5 bases had no gene match.

The CDR3 is CASSVGQGLGEDTEAFF. The CDR3 nucleotides are TGTGCCAGCAGCGTAGGACAGGGCCTGGGGGAGGACACTGAAGCTTTCTTT. The chain uses TRBV5-6 and TRBJ1-1, with TRBD1 identical over 8 bases. After removal of 4 bases from V and 3 bases from J, the junction contained 14 bases not matched to a gene. Germline assignment: CDR1 SGHDT and CDR2 YYEEEE. This CDR3 has 17 amino acids.

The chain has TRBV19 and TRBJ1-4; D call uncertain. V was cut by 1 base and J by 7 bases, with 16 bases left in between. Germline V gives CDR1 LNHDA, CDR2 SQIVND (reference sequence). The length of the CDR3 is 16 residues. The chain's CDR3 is CASSIGPGSYGEKLFF. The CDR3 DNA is TGTGCCAGTAGTATAGGTCCCGGCAGTTATGGTGAAAAACTGTTTTTT.

CDR3 in DNA: TGTGCCAGTATTGGGCGGCGGGATGGGGCCAACGTCCTGACTTTC. Its translation: CASIGRRDGANVLTF. The V gene is TRBV19, the J gene TRBJ2-6; weak D call: TRBD2 (6 bases). Looked up from germline, CDR1 is LNHDA and CDR2 is SQIVND (reference sequence). The CDR3 covers 15 residues. V lost 7 bases to trimming and J lost 3 bases, with 13 bases between them.

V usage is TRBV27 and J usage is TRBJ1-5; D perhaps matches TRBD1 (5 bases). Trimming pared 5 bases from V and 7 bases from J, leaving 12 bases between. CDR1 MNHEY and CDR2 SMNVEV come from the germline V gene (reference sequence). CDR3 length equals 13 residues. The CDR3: CASSAQGVQPQHF. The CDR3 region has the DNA TGTGCCAGCAGTGCCCAAGGGGTCCAGCCCCAGCATTTT.

The CDR3 region is CASSIGGISYNSPLHF. The DNA of the CDR3 is TGTGCCAGCAGTATAGGCGGGATCTCCTATAATTCACCCCTCCACTTT. The chain is built from TRBV2 and TRBJ1-6; no firm D call. The CDR3 covers 16 residues. Germline V gene lookup returns CDR1 SNHLY and CDR2 FYNNEI. V lost 5 bases, J lost 0 bases, and 11 bases lay in between.

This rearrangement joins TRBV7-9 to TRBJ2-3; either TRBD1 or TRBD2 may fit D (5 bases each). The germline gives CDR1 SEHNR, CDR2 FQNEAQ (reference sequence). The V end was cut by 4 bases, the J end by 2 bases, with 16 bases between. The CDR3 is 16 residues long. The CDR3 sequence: CASSWPGPSLTDTQYF. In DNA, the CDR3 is TGTGCCAGCAGCTGGCCGGGACCCAGTCTCACAGATACGCAGTATTTT.

CDR3 amino acids: CASTDMDNSPLHF. CDR3 bases: TGTGCCTCGACAGACATGGATAATTCACCCCTCCACTTT. The chain recombines TRBV30 with TRBJ1-6; maybe TRBD1 (5 bases). In germline, CDR1 is GTSNPN, CDR2 SVGIG (reference sequence). The CDR3 is 13 residues long. V was cut by 7 bases and J by 5 bases, with 12 bases left in between. The full variable domain, with the rest looked up from reference TRBV30 and TRBJ1-6, is SQTIHQWPATLVQPVGSPLSLECTVEGTSNPNLYWYRQAAGRGLQLLFYSVGIGQISSEVPQNLSASRPQDRQFILSSKKLLLSDSGFYLCASTDMDNSPLHFGNGTRLTVT.

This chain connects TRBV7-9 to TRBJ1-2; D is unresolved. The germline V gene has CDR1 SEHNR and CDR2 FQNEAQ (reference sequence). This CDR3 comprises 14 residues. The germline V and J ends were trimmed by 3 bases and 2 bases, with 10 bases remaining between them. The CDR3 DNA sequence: TGTGCCAGCAGCTTCCAGGCGATCAACTATGGCTACACCTTC. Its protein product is CASSFQAINYGYTF.

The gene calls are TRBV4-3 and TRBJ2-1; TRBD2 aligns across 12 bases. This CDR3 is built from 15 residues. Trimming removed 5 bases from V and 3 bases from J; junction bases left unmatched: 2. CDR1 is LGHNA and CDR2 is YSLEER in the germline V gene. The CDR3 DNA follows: TGCGCCAGCAGCAAACTAGCGGGAGGCTACAATGAGCAGTTCTTC. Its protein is CASSKLAGGYNEQFF.

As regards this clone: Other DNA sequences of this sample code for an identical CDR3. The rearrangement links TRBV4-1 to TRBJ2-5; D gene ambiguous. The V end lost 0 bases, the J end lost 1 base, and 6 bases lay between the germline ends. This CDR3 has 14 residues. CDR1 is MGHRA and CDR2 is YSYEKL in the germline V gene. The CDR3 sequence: CASSQELVQETQYF. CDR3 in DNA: TGCGCCAGCAGCCAAGAACTGGTCCAAGAGACCCAGTACTTC.

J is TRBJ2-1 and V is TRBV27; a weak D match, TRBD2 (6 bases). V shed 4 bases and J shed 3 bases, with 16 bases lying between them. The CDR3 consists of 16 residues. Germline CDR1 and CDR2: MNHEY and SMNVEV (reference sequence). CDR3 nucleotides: TGTGCCAGCAGTTCCGTACTAGCTAGAGGCTACAATGAGCAGTTCTTC. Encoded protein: CASSSVLARGYNEQFF.

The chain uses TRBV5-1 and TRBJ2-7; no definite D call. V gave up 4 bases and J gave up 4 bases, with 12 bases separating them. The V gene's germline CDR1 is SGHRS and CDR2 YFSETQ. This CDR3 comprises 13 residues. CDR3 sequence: CASSTPGSYEQYF. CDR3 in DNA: TGCGCCAGCAGCACCCCAGGCTCTTACGAGCAGTACTTC.

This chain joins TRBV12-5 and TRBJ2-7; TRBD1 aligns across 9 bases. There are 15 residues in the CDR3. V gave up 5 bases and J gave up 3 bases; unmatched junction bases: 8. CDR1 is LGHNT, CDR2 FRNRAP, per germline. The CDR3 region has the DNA TGTGCTAGTGGTGACTCGGGACAGGGTATCTACGAGCAGTACTTC. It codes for CASGDSGQGIYEQYF.

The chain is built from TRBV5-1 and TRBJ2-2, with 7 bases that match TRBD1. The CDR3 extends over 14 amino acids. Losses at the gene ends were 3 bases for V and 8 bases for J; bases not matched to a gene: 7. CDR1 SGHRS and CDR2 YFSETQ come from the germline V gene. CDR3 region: CASSSTGEWGELFF. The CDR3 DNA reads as TGCGCCAGCAGCTCCACAGGGGAGTGGGGGGAGCTGTTTTTT.

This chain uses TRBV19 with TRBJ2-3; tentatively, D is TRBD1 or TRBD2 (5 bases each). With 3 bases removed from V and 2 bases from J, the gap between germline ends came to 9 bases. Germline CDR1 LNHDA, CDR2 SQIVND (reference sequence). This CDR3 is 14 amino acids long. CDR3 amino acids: CASSIGTITDTQYF. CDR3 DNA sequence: TGTGCCAGTAGTATCGGGACCATCACAGATACGCAGTATTTT.

This chain's CDR3 is CASSRTSGSRETQYF. Here the CDR3 DNA reads TGTGCCAGCAGCCGAACTAGCGGGTCCCGAGAGACCCAGTACTTC. The chain combines TRBV6-5 with TRBJ2-5, with TRBD2 matching 9 bases. Per germline, CDR1 MNHEY and CDR2 SVGAGI. V lost 6 bases, J lost 4 bases, and 9 bases stayed unmatched. The CDR3 is 15 amino acids.

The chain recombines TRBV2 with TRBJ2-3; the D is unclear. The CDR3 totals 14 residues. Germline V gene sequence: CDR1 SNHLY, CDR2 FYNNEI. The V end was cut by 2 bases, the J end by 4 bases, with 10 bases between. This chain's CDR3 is CASSEYSGADTQYF. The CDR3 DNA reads TGTGCCAGCAGTGAATATTCAGGCGCAGATACGCAGTATTTT.

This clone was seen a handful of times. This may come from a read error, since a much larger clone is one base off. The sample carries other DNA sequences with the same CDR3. CDR3 DNA sequence: TGCGCCAGCAGCTCGGGACAGGGCTACGAGCAGTACTTC. Encoded protein: CASSSGQGYEQYF. V and J are TRBV5-1 and TRBJ2-7; 9 bases line up with TRBD1. Losses at the gene ends were 3 bases for V and 3 bases for J; bases not matched to a gene: 1. Per the germline V gene, CDR1 is SGHRS and CDR2 is YFSETQ. The CDR3 extends over 13 amino acids.

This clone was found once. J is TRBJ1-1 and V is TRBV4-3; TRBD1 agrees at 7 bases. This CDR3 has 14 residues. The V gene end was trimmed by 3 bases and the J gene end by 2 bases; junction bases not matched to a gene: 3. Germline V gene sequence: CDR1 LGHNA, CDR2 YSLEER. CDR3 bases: TGCGCCAGCAGCCAGCACAGGGGAAACACTGAAGCTTTCTTT. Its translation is CASSQHRGNTEAFF.

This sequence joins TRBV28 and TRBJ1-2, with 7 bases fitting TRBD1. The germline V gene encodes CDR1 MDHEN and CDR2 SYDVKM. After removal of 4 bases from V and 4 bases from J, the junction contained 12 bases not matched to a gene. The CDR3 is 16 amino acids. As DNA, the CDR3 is TGTGCCAGCAGTTCCACTCTAACAGGGGATTCCTATGGCTACACCTTC. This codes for CASSSTLTGDSYGYTF.

For the CDR3, the DNA is TGTGCCAGCAGCCCAGGGGGGTTCATGTACGAGCAGTACTTC. Translating gives CASSPGGFMYEQYF. The chain combines TRBV5-6 with TRBJ2-7, with D possibly TRBD1 on 7 matching bases. The CDR3 extends over 14 amino acids. Trimming left V 4 bases short and J 4 bases short, with 15 bases between. Germline CDR1 is SGHDT and CDR2 is YYEEEE. Using reference TRBV5-6 and TRBJ2-7 for the parts outside the CDR3, the full variable domain is DAGVTQSPTHLIKTRGQQVTLRCSPKSGHDTVSWYQQALGQGPQFIFQYYEEEERQRGNFPDRFSGHQFPNYSSELNVNALLLGDSALYLCASSPGGFMYEQYFGPGTRLTVT.